The 28 T cell receptor beta chains below all came from one sample that was sequenced in a study of Ad26.COV2.S vaccination and SARS-CoV-2 variants (dated by TCRdb to the early 2020s). The treatment or condition label here, explained by the study, means: around 19 received Ad26.COV2.S at low or high dose, single or two shots; 5 received placebo; per-sample allocation not given. For vaccine and placebo recipients, the sequenced repertoires came from samples collected on day 63 after the first injection. Library preparation was by the immunoSEQ multiplex PCR assay. TCRdb took over this immuneACCESS table, retaining in-frame rearrangements with V and J assigned. Such tables are incomplete; in checked studies, under half of the missing clones stem from an unresolved V gene, and the remainder is unexplained. This sample has about 480,000 clones in its table, and about 83% of those were observed once. More than 10% of the sample goes to the ten largest clones.

The material sequenced was peripheral blood, taken in a trial of Ad26.COV2.S vaccine versus placebo. The receptors stem from a person aged 18-65 years who received the Ad26.COV2.S COVID-19 vaccine or a placebo.

The gene calls are TRBV28 and TRBJ2-5; D is unresolved. Germline CDR1 is MDHEN and CDR2 is SYDVKM. This CDR3 region has 15 residues. V was clipped by 3 bases and J by 5 bases, with 16 bases between them. CDR3 in DNA: TGTGCCAGCAGTTTTGAAATGAAAGTGGGTGAGACCCAGTACTTC. It yields the protein CASSFEMKVGETQYF.

This chain connects TRBV7-2 to TRBJ1-1; D remains ambiguous. Germline loops: CDR1 SGHTA, CDR2 FQGNSA. The CDR3 length is 11 residues. The ends were cut back, 6 bases at V and 1 base at J, with 3 bases in the middle. In nucleotides, the CDR3 is TGTGCCAGCAGATGGAACACTGAAGCTTTCTTT. Its translation is CASRWNTEAFF.

The chain carries TRBV19 and TRBJ2-2, with D hard to call. Trimming stripped 3 bases from V and 3 bases from J, with 8 bases between. The CDR3 runs to 14 residues. The germline V gene encodes CDR1 LNHDA and CDR2 SQIVND (reference sequence). Written as DNA, the CDR3 is TGTGCCAGTAGTATTGTCCAGTACACCGGGGAGCTGTTTTTT. Protein sequence: CASSIVQYTGELFF.

The chain has TRBV6-6 and TRBJ1-2; D is possibly TRBD1 (6 bases). Trimming left V 8 bases short and J 4 bases short, with 17 bases between. Germline assignment: CDR1 MNHNY and CDR2 SVGAGI (reference sequence). This CDR3 has 14 amino acids. The CDR3 loop reads CASRGPGDLYGYTF. Written as DNA, the CDR3 is TGTGCCAGCCGGGGCCCAGGGGACCTCTATGGCTACACCTTC.

This clone has only one observation. The rearrangement links TRBV12-3 or TRBV12-4 to TRBJ1-1; no clear D. This CDR3 has 13 residues. V dropped 2 bases and J dropped 1 base, with 5 bases sitting between them. CDR3 DNA sequence: TGTGCCAGCAGTTTATGGCAGAACACTGAAGCTTTCTTT. It is translated as CASSLWQNTEAFF.

V gene TRBV29-1 combines with J gene TRBJ2-7; maybe TRBD1 (6 bases). In germline, CDR1 is SQVTM, CDR2 ANQGSEA. There are 13 residues in the CDR3. Deletions cut 4 bases from V and 6 bases from J, with 16 bases between. CDR3 DNA sequence: TGCAGCGTTGGGCCGACAGGTCCCTCCGAGCAGTACTTC. It yields the protein CSVGPTGPSEQYF.

The chain links TRBV14 to TRBJ2-7; 10 bases line up with TRBD2. The V gene's germline CDR1 is SGHDN and CDR2 FVKESK. This CDR3 has 18 amino acids. V trimming: 1 base; J trimming: 5 bases; junction bases outside the gene matches: 14. Here the CDR3 reads CASSQVRASGRNLHEQYF. The CDR3 DNA follows: TGTGCCAGCAGCCAAGTAAGGGCTAGCGGGAGAAACCTCCACGAGCAGTACTTC.

The V and J genes are TRBV13 and TRBJ2-3; 8 nucleotides match TRBD1. The CDR3 contains 15 residues. Germline CDR1 is PRHDT and CDR2 is FYEKMQ (reference sequence). J lost 5 bases, V lost 7 bases, and 11 bases had no gene match. In DNA form, the CDR3 reads TGTGCCAGCACCAAAAGGACAGGGTTGGGAGATACGCAGTATTTT. Protein sequence: CASTKRTGLGDTQYF.

This clone turned up a few times. The chain is built from TRBV11-1 and TRBJ1-2; a possible D gene is TRBD1 (5 bases). The germline V and J ends were trimmed by 6 bases and 4 bases, with 12 bases remaining between them. This CDR3 has 13 amino acids. Germline CDR1 reads SGHAT; CDR2 reads FQDESV (reference sequence). The CDR3 reads CASSRGQGYGYTF. The CDR3 DNA sequence: TGTGCCAGCAGTCGAGGACAAGGCTATGGCTACACCTTC.

The J gene is TRBJ2-7, the V gene TRBV27; D is unclear. The V gene lost 2 bases and the J gene lost 3 bases, with 8 bases spanning the gap. This CDR3 is 13 amino acids long. Per germline, CDR1 MNHEY and CDR2 SMNVEV (reference sequence). CDR3 residues: CASSLHGDYEQYF. For the CDR3, the DNA is TGTGCCAGCAGTTTACATGGGGACTACGAGCAGTACTTC.

This clone appeared a single time. This chain's CDR3 is CASMATGVSPTYEQYF. CDR3 sequence (DNA): TGTGCCAGTATGGCAACGGGTGTATCCCCAACCTACGAGCAGTACTTC. The rearrangement joins TRBV19 to TRBJ2-7; D call uncertain. The CDR3 has 16 residues. Trimming pared 7 bases from V and 2 bases from J, leaving 21 bases between. In germline, CDR1 is LNHDA, CDR2 SQIVND (reference sequence).

The DNA for the CDR3 is TGTGCCAGCAGTTTAGTGGAGTCCGGGGAGCTGTTTTTT. It encodes CASSLVESGELFF. The chain couples TRBV28 to TRBJ2-2; D gene uncertain. V lost 2 bases and J 6 bases, leaving 7 bases between the germline ends. The CDR3 consists of 13 residues. CDR1 and CDR2 from the germline V gene are MDHEN and SYDVKM. Looking up the rest from reference TRBV28 and TRBJ2-2 gives the full variable domain: DVKVTQSSRYLVKRTGEKVFLECVQDMDHENMFWYRQDPGLGLRLIYFSYDVKMKEKGDIPEGYSVSREKKERFSLILESASTNQTSMYLCASSLVESGELFFGEGSRLTVL.

The table lists this clone with a count of one. V is TRBV6-2 or TRBV6-3 and J is TRBJ2-7; D is tentatively TRBD1 or TRBD2 (5 bases each). V lost 4 bases and J 0 bases, leaving 19 bases between the germline ends. The CDR3 loop spans 17 amino acids. Germline loops: CDR1 MNHEY, CDR2 SVGEGT. The CDR3 DNA sequence: TGTGCCAGCAGTTCCCACCATGGGACGGAGAGCTCCTACGAGCAGTACTTC. It specifies CASSSHHGTESSYEQYF.

This sequence joins TRBV9 and TRBJ1-1; TRBD1 is a possible D gene (5 bases). CDR3 length: 15 residues. Germline lookup yields CDR1 SGDLS and CDR2 YYNGEE. V was trimmed by 3 bases and J by 1 base, leaving 13 bases between them. CDR3 sequence reads: CASSGGEVSNTEAFF. The CDR3 DNA follows: TGTGCCAGCAGCGGAGGGGAGGTTTCGAACACTGAAGCTTTCTTT. Together with reference TRBV9 and TRBJ1-1, the CDR3 gives the full variable domain: DSGVTQTPKHLITATGQRVTLRCSPRSGDLSVYWYQQSLDQGLQFLIQYYNGEERAKGNILERFSAQQFPDLHSELNLSSLELGDSALYFCASSGGEVSNTEAFFGQGTRLTVV.

This clone was found a few times. The rearrangement links TRBV7-8 to TRBJ2-7; D is ambiguous. The germline V gene encodes CDR1 SGHVS and CDR2 FQNEAQ. CDR3 size: 13 residues. V lost 1 base, J lost 6 bases, and 10 bases lay in between. Here the CDR3 reads CASSLGASGEQYF. In DNA, the CDR3 is TGTGCCAGCAGCTTAGGGGCATCCGGCGAGCAGTACTTC.

The V and J genes are TRBV6-5 and TRBJ1-2; D is uncertain. Germline V gene sequence: CDR1 MNHEY, CDR2 SVGAGI. Trimming shortened V by 2 bases and J by 8 bases, and 12 bases separated the two germline ends. The CDR3 extends over 13 amino acids. The CDR3 DNA reads as TGTGCCAGCAGTTACAGGCCAACCTCAGGCTACACCTTC. Its translation: CASSYRPTSGYTF.

CDR3 residues: CASSVPFVPIYNEQFF. The CDR3 nucleotides read TGTGCCAGCAGTGTGCCGTTTGTCCCTATCTACAATGAGCAGTTCTTC. J is TRBJ2-1 and V is TRBV27; D is uncertain. The germline gives CDR1 MNHEY, CDR2 SMNVEV (reference sequence). Trimming left V 5 bases short and J 3 bases short, with 17 bases between. The CDR3 spans 16 residues.

This chain uses TRBV6-5 with TRBJ2-7; a weak D match, TRBD2 (6 bases). V lost 5 bases and J lost 3, with 11 bases in between. From germline, CDR1 is MNHEY and CDR2 SVGAGI. CDR3 length: 13 amino acids. CDR3 DNA sequence: TGTGCCAGCAGTAAGCCGGGACTCTACGAGCAGTACTTC. Amino acids: CASSKPGLYEQYF.

This clone has only one observation. The rearrangement uses TRBV19 and TRBJ1-5; 7 bases are shared with TRBD1. This CDR3 region has 15 residues. Germline V gene lookup returns CDR1 LNHDA and CDR2 SQIVND (reference sequence). The J segment lost 6 bases and the V segment lost 6 bases, leaving 11 bases of the junction unmatched. The CDR3 DNA reads as TGTGCCAGTAGGCCAGGGGGGGCAGGGGGTCAGCCCCAGCATTTT. Protein: CASRPGGAGGQPQHF.

This chain links TRBV28 with TRBJ1-1; maybe TRBD1 (6 bases). Per germline, CDR1 MDHEN and CDR2 SYDVKM. Trimming stripped 6 bases from V and 6 bases from J, with 20 bases between. The CDR3 is 15 amino acids. Here the CDR3 reads CASRPGGQGIAEAFF. DNA of the CDR3: TGTGCCAGCAGGCCCGGTGGGCAGGGGATCGCTGAAGCTTTCTTT.

The chain joins TRBV5-5 to TRBJ1-1; D uncertain. The CDR3 spans 13 residues. V lost 2 bases and J lost 0, with 5 bases in between. Germline loops: CDR1 SGHKS, CDR2 YYEKEE (reference sequence). CDR3 amino acids: CASSFNLNTEAFF. CDR3 DNA: TGTGCCAGCAGCTTTAACTTGAACACTGAAGCTTTCTTT.

V and J are TRBV28 and TRBJ1-1; 7 bases line up with TRBD1. CDR3 length: 15 amino acids. V shed 2 bases and J 4 bases; nucleotides not matched to a gene: 7. The germline CDR1 and CDR2 sequences are MDHEN and SYDVKM. CDR3 in DNA: TGTGCCAGCAGTTTAGTAGGGGGCGGAAGCACTGAAGCTTTCTTT. Its translation is CASSLVGGGSTEAFF.

The chain is built from TRBV6-6 and TRBJ2-1; 9 nucleotides match TRBD2. This CDR3 has 17 amino acids. From germline, CDR1 is MNHNY and CDR2 SVGAGI (reference sequence). V was pared by 5 bases and J by 0 bases, with 8 bases of the junction left unmatched. CDR3 region: CASSRYILAGSYNEQFF. Written as DNA, the CDR3 is TGTGCCAGCAGTCGATATATACTAGCGGGCTCCTACAATGAGCAGTTCTTC.

The V call is TRBV13, the J call TRBJ1-2, with D hard to call. This CDR3 spans 12 amino acids. V lost 3 bases, J lost 6 bases, and 8 bases lay in between. Germline CDR1 and CDR2: PRHDT and FYEKMQ (reference sequence). The chain's CDR3 is CASSFRGNGYTF. For the CDR3, the DNA is TGTGCCAGCAGCTTTCGGGGAAATGGCTACACCTTC.

V and J are TRBV27 and TRBJ2-5, with 10 bases identical to TRBD1. This CDR3 has 15 amino acids. The J segment lost 1 base and the V segment lost 2 bases, leaving 1 base of the junction unmatched. Germline lookup yields CDR1 MNHEY and CDR2 SMNVEV (reference sequence). The CDR3 reads CASSLDRGRQETQYF. The CDR3 DNA reads TGTGCCAGCAGTTTAGACAGGGGGCGCCAAGAGACCCAGTACTTC.

The CDR3 DNA is TGCGCCAGCAGCCCGGGACTAAATGAGCAGTTCTTC. It codes for CASSPGLNEQFF. The rearrangement joins TRBV5-1 to TRBJ2-1; 7 nucleotides align to TRBD2. The CDR3 contains 12 residues. The germline V gene encodes CDR1 SGHRS and CDR2 YFSETQ. With V trimmed by 4 bases and J by 7 bases, 2 bases remained unmatched.

V usage is TRBV28 and J usage is TRBJ2-7; possible D gene TRBD2, 6 bases. Deletions cut 6 bases from V and 4 bases from J, with 16 bases between. Germline lookup yields CDR1 MDHEN and CDR2 SYDVKM. The CDR3 extends over 14 amino acids. The CDR3 loop reads CASRSHRELYEQYF. In DNA form, the CDR3 reads TGTGCCAGCAGATCCCATCGGGAGTTGTACGAGCAGTACTTC. Complete variable domain (other parts from reference TRBV28 and TRBJ2-7): DVKVTQSSRYLVKRTGEKVFLECVQDMDHENMFWYRQDPGLGLRLIYFSYDVKMKEKGDIPEGYSVSREKKERFSLILESASTNQTSMYLCASRSHRELYEQYFGPGTRLTVT.

This clone has only a few counts. This chain connects TRBV6-2 or TRBV6-3 to TRBJ2-7; 9 bases map to TRBD2. Looked up from germline, CDR1 is MNHEY and CDR2 is SVGEGT. The trim removed 5 bases at V and 2 bases at J, leaving 13 bases unmatched. The length of the CDR3 is 17 residues. Here the CDR3 DNA reads TGTGCCAGCAGTGGGGTCCTAGCGGGGAGGATTACCTACGAGCAGTACTTC. Its protein product is CASSGVLAGRITYEQYF.